The source of this T cell receptor (beta chain) is a study of blood T cell repertoires in COVID-19. Here immunoSEQ multiplex PCR was the method, and the copy in TCRdb shows in-frame clones only, minus some. Of about 200,000 clones listed, roughly 80% are singletons. The source material was peripheral blood. The sequence was collected from a woman aged 70-85 years with acute or convalescent COVID-19.

CDR3 residues: CASSLIEGGGPRGEQFF. CDR3 DNA: TGTGCCAGCAGCTTAATTGAAGGGGGCGGCCCCCGTGGTGAGCAGTTCTTC. The chain is built from TRBV7-3 and TRBJ2-1; 7 bases are shared with TRBD1. The CDR3 runs to 17 residues. Trimming removed 1 base from V and 9 bases from J; junction bases left unmatched: 15. Germline CDR1 reads SGHTA; CDR2 reads FQGTGA.